This TCR beta chain was found in a study of tumor and adjacent non-tumor tissue in lung cancer. CDR1 and CDR2 from the germline V gene are SGHAT and FQNNGV. Trimming stripped 8 bases from V and 4 bases from J, with 24 bases between. This CDR3 comprises 17 residues. This sample's RNA came from whole unsorted tissue. The normal lung tissue was taken more than 3 cm from the tumor edge. TCRbeta libraries were built with three rounds of nested PCR, modified from ARM-PCR. TCRdb ran MiXCR on the multiplex PCR reads and lists one entry per CDR3 protein. The data contain roughly 74,000 distinct CDR3 sequences, around 80% of them singletons.

The chain couples TRBV11-2 to TRBJ2-1; a possible D gene is TRBD1 (5 bases). The sample consisted of distant non-tumor lung tissue. The sequence was obtained from a man in his 70s with non-small cell lung cancer. This CDR3 is CASVWGYGAASYNEQFF. The CDR3 DNA reads TGTGCCAGCGTTTGGGGCTACGGCGCCGCCTCATACAATGAGCAGTTCTTC.